Below, 6 T cell receptor beta chains from the same sample are listed, as sequenced in a study of T cells in Graves' hyperthyroidism and ophthalmopathy. Amplification targeted TCR beta CDR3 regions from RNA transcripts. The HTBI primer set drove a first-round RT-PCR of the TCR CDR3. Each CDR3 protein gets one entry after TCRdb re-called the multiplex PCR reads with MiXCR. The sample records hundreds of thousands of distinct CDR3 sequences, 13% to 15% being singletons. The sample consisted of blood. These receptors all stem from a woman aged 45-59 years with Graves' ophthalmopathy.

This clonotype was counted only a few times. The V and J genes are TRBV6-2 or TRBV6-3 and TRBJ2-7; TRBD2 aligns across 13 bases. This CDR3 has 17 residues. Germline CDR1 reads MNHEY; CDR2 reads SVGEGT. Trimming took 7 bases from V and 3 from J; bases not matched to a gene: 12. Here the CDR3 reads CASNTGTSGIPFYEQYF. DNA of the CDR3: TGTGCCAGCAACACCGGGACTAGCGGGATCCCCTTCTACGAGCAGTACTTC.

At least ten counts were recorded for this clonotype. The chain carries TRBV12-3 or TRBV12-4 and TRBJ1-6, with TRBD1 identical over 7 bases. With V trimmed by 7 bases and J by 0 bases, 6 bases remained unmatched. The CDR3 runs to 16 residues. CDR3 nucleotides: TGTGCCAGCACCCAGGGGGGGAGCTCCTATAATTCACCCCTCCACTTT. Translation gives CASTQGGSSYNSPLHF.

On this clonotype itself: A much larger clone sits a single nucleotide away, making a read error possible. The CDR3 nucleotides read TGTGCCACCCCCGGGACAGACTCACCCCGCTCCTACAATGGGCAGTTCTTC. Protein product: CATPGTDSPRSYNGQFF. V gene TRBV15 combines with J gene TRBJ2-1; the match to TRBD1 covers 7 bases. Germline-derived CDR1 and CDR2 are LNHNV and YYDKDF (reference sequence). The CDR3 runs to 17 residues.

This clonotype has more than one count but fewer than ten. The rearrangement links TRBV27 to TRBJ1-1; possible D gene TRBD1, 5 bases. The length of the CDR3 is 12 residues. Trimming left V 8 bases short and J 1 base short, with 8 bases between. In germline, CDR1 is MNHEY, CDR2 SMNVEV (reference sequence). In DNA form, the CDR3 reads TGTGCCAGCCGGGGCCCGAACACTGAAGCTTTCTTT. This sequence encodes CASRGPNTEAFF.

The chain is built from TRBV19 and TRBJ2-2, with 8 positions matching TRBD1. The germline V gene has CDR1 LNHDA and CDR2 SQIVND (reference sequence). After removal of 3 bases from V and 5 bases from J, the junction contained 5 bases not matched to a gene. The CDR3 length is 15 residues. The CDR3 region is CASSMADRVTGELFF. The CDR3 coding sequence is TGTGCCAGTAGTATGGCGGACAGGGTGACCGGGGAGCTGTTTTTT.

This clonotype was observed at least ten times. The gene calls are TRBV20-1 and TRBJ2-3; 10 positions match TRBD2. CDR3 length: 14 amino acids. V lost 6 bases, J lost 4 bases, and 7 bases stayed unmatched. From germline, CDR1 is DFQATT and CDR2 SNEGSKA (reference sequence). The CDR3 sequence is CSAVAGGNSDTQYF. The DNA for the CDR3 is TGCAGTGCAGTAGCGGGAGGTAATTCAGATACGCAGTATTTT.